This entry is about one T cell receptor beta chain. The protocol was immunoSEQ multiplex PCR, while the TCRdb copy is restricted to in-frame clones and leaves out a portion. The table lists under 150,000 clones, approximately 83% of them singletons. This sample was included in a study of blood T cell repertoires in COVID-19. Germline CDR1 and CDR2: SEHNR and FQNEAQ (reference sequence). This CDR3 is built from 13 residues. Deletions cut 3 bases from V and 8 bases from J, with 10 bases between. The clonotype was recovered from a woman in her fifties or sixties with COVID-19, enrolled during active disease. The gene calls are TRBV7-9 and TRBJ2-2; tentatively, D is TRBD2 (5 bases). Material: peripheral blood. The CDR3 reads CASSFPGSGELFF. The CDR3 DNA reads TGTGCCAGCAGCTTCCCGGGGTCGGGGGAGCTGTTTTTT.